The rows below give T cell receptor beta chains drawn from one sample of a study of beta chain features in type 1 diabetes. Clones were read by immunoSEQ multiplex PCR, and TCRdb kept only the in-frame ones, dropping some. Of fewer than 550,000 clones in the sample, roughly an eighth are singletons; the top ten hold about 0.045%. Specimen: naive CD4+ T cells from blood. The receptor set was obtained from a young woman in good health. Each CDR3 is given with its conserved first and last residue.

v_call	j_call	cdr3_aa
TRBV19	TRBJ2-4	CASSSYRGRALNIQYF
TRBV7-3	TRBJ2-2	CASSLGDRLNTGELFF
TRBV5-1	TRBJ2-1	CASSIHTSGASYNEQFF
TRBV4-3	TRBJ2-2	CASSQDILDSTGELFF
TRBV6-5	TRBJ2-3	CATKRAMDTQYF
TRBV29-1	TRBJ1-3	CSVERSGSGNTIYF
TRBV7-3	TRBJ2-1	CASSWRTEDNEQFF
TRBV9	TRBJ2-3	CASSVGGRTDTQYF
TRBV7-8	TRBJ2-7	CASSPRTGLAGVYGYEQYF
TRBV5-1	TRBJ2-7	CASSSRNSDYEQYF
TRBV7-2	TRBJ2-1	CASSLRGKSDAFF
TRBV14	TRBJ2-1	CASSQEGIQFF
TRBV11-3	TRBJ2-1	CASSLVGLAGPRMDEQFF
TRBV14	TRBJ2-2	CASSQVSAQNTGELFF